Shown below are 8 T cell receptor beta chains from a single sample sequenced in a study of T cells in Graves' hyperthyroidism and ophthalmopathy. TCR beta CDR3 sequences were amplified from RNA transcripts. The study used the HTBI primer set for a first-round RT-PCR of the TCR CDR3. TCRdb re-called the multiplex PCR reads with MiXCR, one entry per CDR3 protein. The table lists 500,000 to 800,000 distinct CDR3 sequences, nearly 45% of them singletons. The specimen sequenced was peripheral blood or thyroid tissue (not recorded which). The receptors were sampled from an adult man with Graves' disease, either hyperthyroidism or ophthalmopathy (not recorded which).

The genes are TRBV10-3 and TRBJ1-5, with TRBD1 identical over 7 bases. V dropped 10 bases and J dropped 2; count of bases not matched to a gene: 20. CDR3 length equals 18 residues. CDR1 is ENHRY and CDR2 is SYGVKD in the germline V gene. CDR3: CATQASPRNTGGNQPQHF. CDR3 coding DNA: TGTGCCACCCAAGCATCCCCGAGAAATACAGGGGGCAATCAGCCCCAGCATTTT.

On this clonotype: A much larger clone differs from this one at a single base, so this may be a read error. The chain uses TRBV19 and TRBJ1-1; 8 bases line up with TRBD1. CDR1 is LNHDA and CDR2 is SQIVND in the germline V gene (reference sequence). The CDR3 extends over 16 amino acids. After removal of 7 bases from V and 4 bases from J, the junction contained 14 bases not matched to a gene. The CDR3 nucleotides are TGTGCCAGTAAGGGCCGAAGGGACAGGATAAGCACTGAAGCTTTCTTT. It translates to CASKGRRDRISTEAFF.

This clonotype was seen at least ten times. This chain connects TRBV2 to TRBJ1-4; 7 bases are shared with TRBD1. The CDR3 is 12 amino acids. Unmatched junction bases numbered 4, after V lost 7 bases and J lost 8 bases. Germline CDR1 and CDR2: SNHLY and FYNNEI. CDR3 loop: CASTQGYEKLFF. CDR3 DNA: TGTGCCAGCACACAGGGGTACGAAAAACTGTTTTTT.

The gene calls are TRBV29-1 and TRBJ1-1; tentatively, D is TRBD1 (6 bases). Trimming stripped 8 bases from V and 8 bases from J, with 18 bases between. Germline V gene lookup returns CDR1 SQVTM and CDR2 ANQGSEA. This CDR3 is built from 12 residues. CDR3 loop: CSLSGAGQEAFF. The CDR3 DNA is TGCAGCTTATCTGGGGCCGGACAGGAAGCTTTCTTT.

V is TRBV4-2 and J is TRBJ2-2; D is possibly TRBD1 (6 bases). Per germline, CDR1 LGHNA and CDR2 YNFKEQ. Trimming took 4 bases from V and 7 from J, leaving 13 bases between them. The CDR3 length is 14 residues. CDR3 protein: CASSLRSGVGELFF. The CDR3 DNA follows: TGTGCCAGCAGCCTAAGATCAGGGGTCGGGGAGCTGTTTTTT.

The chain recombines TRBV19 with TRBJ1-2; possibly TRBD1 for D (6 bases). There are 14 residues in the CDR3. From germline, CDR1 is LNHDA and CDR2 SQIVND (reference sequence). V shed 3 bases and J shed 4 bases, with 12 bases lying between them. The CDR3: CASSIGGGTYGYTF. CDR3 in DNA: TGTGCCAGTAGTATCGGAGGGGGGACCTATGGCTACACCTTC.

This clonotype was detected only a few times. V gene TRBV9 combines with J gene TRBJ2-7; the D gene is possibly TRBD2 (5 bases). Germline lookup yields CDR1 SGDLS and CDR2 YYNGEE. Trimming stripped 0 bases from V and 0 bases from J, with 19 bases between. The CDR3 has 18 residues. This CDR3 is CASSVGLGMRENSYEQYF. In nucleotides, the CDR3 is TGTGCCAGCAGCGTAGGATTAGGGATGAGGGAGAACTCCTACGAGCAGTACTTC.

The CDR3 sequence: CSASQGRDQPQHF. CDR3 DNA sequence: TGCAGTGCTAGCCAGGGGCGGGATCAGCCCCAGCATTTT. The rearrangement uses TRBV20-1 and TRBJ1-5, with a possible D match to TRBD1 (6 bases). V was shortened by 3 bases and J by 5 bases, with 11 bases between the two germline ends. CDR1 and CDR2 from the germline V gene are DFQATT and SNEGSKA (reference sequence). The CDR3 has 13 amino acids.